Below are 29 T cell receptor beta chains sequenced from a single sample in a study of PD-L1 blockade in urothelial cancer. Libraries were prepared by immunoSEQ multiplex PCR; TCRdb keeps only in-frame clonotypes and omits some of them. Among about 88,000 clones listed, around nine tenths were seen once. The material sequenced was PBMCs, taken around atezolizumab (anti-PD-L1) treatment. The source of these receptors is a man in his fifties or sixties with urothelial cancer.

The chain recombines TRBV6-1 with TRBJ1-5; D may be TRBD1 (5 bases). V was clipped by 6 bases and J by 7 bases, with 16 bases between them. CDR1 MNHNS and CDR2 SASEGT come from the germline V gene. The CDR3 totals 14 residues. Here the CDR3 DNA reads TGTGCCAGCAGGTATACAGGTAGAGAACAGCCCCAGCATTTT. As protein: CASRYTGREQPQHF.

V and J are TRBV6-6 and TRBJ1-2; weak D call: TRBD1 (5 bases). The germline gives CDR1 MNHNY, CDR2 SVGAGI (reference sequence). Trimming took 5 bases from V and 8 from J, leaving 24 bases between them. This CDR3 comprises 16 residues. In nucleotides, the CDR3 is TGTGCCAGCAGTGCCTCAGGGCCCTCCTCTTTCATGGGCTACACCTTC. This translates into CASSASGPSSFMGYTF.

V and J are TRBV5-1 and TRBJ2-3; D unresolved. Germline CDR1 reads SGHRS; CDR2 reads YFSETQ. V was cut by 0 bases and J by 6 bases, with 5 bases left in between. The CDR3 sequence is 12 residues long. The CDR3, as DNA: TGCGCCAGCAGCTTGGAGGAGGATACGCAGTATTTT. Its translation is CASSLEEDTQYF.

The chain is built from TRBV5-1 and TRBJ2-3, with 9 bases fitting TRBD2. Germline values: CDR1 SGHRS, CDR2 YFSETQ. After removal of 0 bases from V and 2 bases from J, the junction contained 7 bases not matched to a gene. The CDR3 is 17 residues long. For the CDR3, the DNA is TGCGCCAGCAGCTTGGATAGGGCGGGGGGGCCCACAGATACGCAGTATTTT. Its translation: CASSLDRAGGPTDTQYF.

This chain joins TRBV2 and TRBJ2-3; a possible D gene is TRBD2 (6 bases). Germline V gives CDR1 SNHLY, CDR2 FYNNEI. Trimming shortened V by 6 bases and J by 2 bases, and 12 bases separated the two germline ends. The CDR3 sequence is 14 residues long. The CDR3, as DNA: TGTGCCAGCAGCCTAACTAGCCTCACAGATACGCAGTATTTT. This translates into CASSLTSLTDTQYF.

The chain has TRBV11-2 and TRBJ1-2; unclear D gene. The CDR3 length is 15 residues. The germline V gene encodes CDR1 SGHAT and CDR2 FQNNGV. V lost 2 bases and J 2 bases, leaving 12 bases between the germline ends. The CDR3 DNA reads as TGTGCCAGCAGCTTAACAGACGCCGTAAACTATGGCTACACCTTC. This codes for CASSLTDAVNYGYTF.

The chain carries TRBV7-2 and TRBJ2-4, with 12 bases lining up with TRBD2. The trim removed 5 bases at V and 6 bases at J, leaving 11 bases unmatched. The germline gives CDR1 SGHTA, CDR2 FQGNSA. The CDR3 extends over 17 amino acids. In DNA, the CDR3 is TGTGCCAGCAGCCCGGACCTAGCGGGAGGGCGACGAAACATTCAGTACTTC. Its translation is CASSPDLAGGRRNIQYF.

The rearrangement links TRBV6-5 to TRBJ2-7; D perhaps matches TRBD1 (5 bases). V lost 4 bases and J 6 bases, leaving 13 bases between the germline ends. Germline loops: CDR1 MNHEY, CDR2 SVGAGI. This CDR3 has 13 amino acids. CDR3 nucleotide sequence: TGTGCCAGCAGTTGGGGCAAGTCGGTCGAGCAGTACTTC. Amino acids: CASSWGKSVEQYF.

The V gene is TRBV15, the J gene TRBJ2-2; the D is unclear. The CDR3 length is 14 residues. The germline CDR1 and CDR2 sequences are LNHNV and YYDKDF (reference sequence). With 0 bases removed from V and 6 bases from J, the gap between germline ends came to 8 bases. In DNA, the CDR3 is TGTGCCACCAGCAGAGAAAGAGCATCCGGGGAGCTGTTTTTT. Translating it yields CATSRERASGELFF.

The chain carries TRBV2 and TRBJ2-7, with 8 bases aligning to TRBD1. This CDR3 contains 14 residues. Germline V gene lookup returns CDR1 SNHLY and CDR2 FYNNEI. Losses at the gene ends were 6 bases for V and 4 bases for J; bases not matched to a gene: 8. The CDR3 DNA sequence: TGTGCCAGCAGCCCGGAAACAGGGGGGTACGAGCAGTACTTC. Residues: CASSPETGGYEQYF.

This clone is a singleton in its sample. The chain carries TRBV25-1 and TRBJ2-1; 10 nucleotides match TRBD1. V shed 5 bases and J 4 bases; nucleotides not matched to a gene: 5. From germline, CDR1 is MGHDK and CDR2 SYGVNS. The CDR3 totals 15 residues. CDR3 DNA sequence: TGTGCCAGCAGTCGGGGACAGGGGACTTACAATGAGCAGTTCTTC. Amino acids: CASSRGQGTYNEQFF.

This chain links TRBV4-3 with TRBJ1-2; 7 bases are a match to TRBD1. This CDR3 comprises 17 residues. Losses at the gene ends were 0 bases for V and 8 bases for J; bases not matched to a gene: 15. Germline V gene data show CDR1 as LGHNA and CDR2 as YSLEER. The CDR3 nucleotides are TGCGCCAGCAGCCAAGATTTACAGGGGATTCCCTATGTCGGCTACACCTTC. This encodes CASSQDLQGIPYVGYTF.

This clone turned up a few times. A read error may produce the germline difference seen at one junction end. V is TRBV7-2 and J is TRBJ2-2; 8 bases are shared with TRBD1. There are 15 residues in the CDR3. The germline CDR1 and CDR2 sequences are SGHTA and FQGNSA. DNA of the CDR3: TGTGCCAGCAGCCTGTGGACAGGGAACGCCGGGGAGCTGTTTTTT. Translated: CASSLWTGNAGELFF.

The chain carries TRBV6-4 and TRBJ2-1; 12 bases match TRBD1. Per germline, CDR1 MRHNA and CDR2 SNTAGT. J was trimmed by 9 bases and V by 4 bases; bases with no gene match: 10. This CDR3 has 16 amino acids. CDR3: CASSVRGTGGIGEQFF. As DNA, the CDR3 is TGTGCCAGCAGTGTGAGGGGGACAGGGGGCATAGGTGAGCAGTTCTTC.

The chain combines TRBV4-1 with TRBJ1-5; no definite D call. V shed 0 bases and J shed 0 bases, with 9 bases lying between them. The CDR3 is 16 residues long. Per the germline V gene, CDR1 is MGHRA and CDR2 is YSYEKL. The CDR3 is CASSQEGSSSNQPQHF. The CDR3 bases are TGCGCCAGCAGCCAAGAAGGGAGCTCTAGCAATCAGCCCCAGCATTTT.

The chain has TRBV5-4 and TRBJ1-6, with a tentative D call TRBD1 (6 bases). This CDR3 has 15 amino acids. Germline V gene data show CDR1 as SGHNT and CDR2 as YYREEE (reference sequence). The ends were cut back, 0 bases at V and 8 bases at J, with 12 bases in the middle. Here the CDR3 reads CASSLAVGGHSPLHF. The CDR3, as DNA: TGTGCCAGCAGCTTGGCCGTCGGGGGGCATTCACCCCTCCACTTT.

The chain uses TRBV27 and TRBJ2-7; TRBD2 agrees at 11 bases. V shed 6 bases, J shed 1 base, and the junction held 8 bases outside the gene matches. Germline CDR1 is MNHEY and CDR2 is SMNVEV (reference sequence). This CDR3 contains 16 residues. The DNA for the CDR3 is TGTGCCAGCAGCAGAACTAGCGGGAGTCGGTCCTACGAGCAGTACTTC. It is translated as CASSRTSGSRSYEQYF.

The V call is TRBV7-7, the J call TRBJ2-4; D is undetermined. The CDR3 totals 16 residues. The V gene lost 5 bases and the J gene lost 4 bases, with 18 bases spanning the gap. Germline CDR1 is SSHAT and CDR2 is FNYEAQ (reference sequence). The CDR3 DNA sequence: TGTGCCAGCAGCCCGAGACCCTACTCAGCGAAAAACATTCAGTACTTC. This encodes CASSPRPYSAKNIQYF.

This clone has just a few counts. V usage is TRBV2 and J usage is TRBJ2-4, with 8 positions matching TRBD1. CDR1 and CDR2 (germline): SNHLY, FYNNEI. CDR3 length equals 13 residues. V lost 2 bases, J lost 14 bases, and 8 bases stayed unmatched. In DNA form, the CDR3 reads TGTGCCAGCAGTGAATTCCCGACAGGGGAGAAGTACTTC. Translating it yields CASSEFPTGEKYF. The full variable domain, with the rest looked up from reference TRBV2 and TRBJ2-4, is EPEVTQTPSHQVTQMGQEVILRCVPISNHLYFYWYRQILGQKVEFLVSFYNNEISEKSEIFDDQFSVERPDGSNFTLKIRSTKLEDSAMYFCASSEFPTGEKYFGAGTRLSVL.

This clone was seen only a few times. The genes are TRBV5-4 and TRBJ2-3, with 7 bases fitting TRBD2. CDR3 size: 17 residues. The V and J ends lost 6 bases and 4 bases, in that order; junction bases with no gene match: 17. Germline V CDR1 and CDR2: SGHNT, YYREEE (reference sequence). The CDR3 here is CASTARERGLGADTQYF. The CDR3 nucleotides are TGTGCCAGCACCGCGAGGGAGCGGGGATTGGGGGCAGATACGCAGTATTTT.

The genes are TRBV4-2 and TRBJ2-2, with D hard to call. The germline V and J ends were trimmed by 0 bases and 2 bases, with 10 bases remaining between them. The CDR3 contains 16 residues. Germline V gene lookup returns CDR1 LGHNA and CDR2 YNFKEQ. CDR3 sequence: CASSQDQLLNTGELFF. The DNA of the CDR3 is TGTGCCAGCAGCCAAGACCAGCTACTAAACACCGGGGAGCTGTTTTTT.

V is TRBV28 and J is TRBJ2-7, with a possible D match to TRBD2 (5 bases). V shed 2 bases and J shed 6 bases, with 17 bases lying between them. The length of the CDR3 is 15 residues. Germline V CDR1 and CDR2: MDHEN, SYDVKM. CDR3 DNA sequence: TGTGCCAGCAGTTTAACAGCCATGGCGGGTTCCGAGCAGTACTTC. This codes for CASSLTAMAGSEQYF. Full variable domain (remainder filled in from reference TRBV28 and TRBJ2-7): DVKVTQSSRYLVKRTGEKVFLECVQDMDHENMFWYRQDPGLGLRLIYFSYDVKMKEKGDIPEGYSVSREKKERFSLILESASTNQTSMYLCASSLTAMAGSEQYFGPGTRLTVT.

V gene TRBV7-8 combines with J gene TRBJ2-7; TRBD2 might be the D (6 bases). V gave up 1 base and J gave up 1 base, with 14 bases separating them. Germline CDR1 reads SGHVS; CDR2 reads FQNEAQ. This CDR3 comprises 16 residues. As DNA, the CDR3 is TGTGCCAGCAGCTTAGATTCCGGGGGACGGTCCTACGAGCAGTACTTC. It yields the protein CASSLDSGGRSYEQYF. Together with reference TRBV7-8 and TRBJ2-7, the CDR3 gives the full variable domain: GAGVSQSPRYKVAKRGQDVALRCDPISGHVSLFWYQQALGQGPEFLTYFQNEAQLDKSGLPSDRFFAERPEGSVSTLKIQRTQQEDSAVYLCASSLDSGGRSYEQYFGPGTRLTVT.

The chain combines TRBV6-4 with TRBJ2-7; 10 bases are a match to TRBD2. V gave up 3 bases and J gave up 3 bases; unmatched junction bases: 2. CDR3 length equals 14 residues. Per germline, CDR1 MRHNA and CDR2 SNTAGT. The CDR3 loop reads CASSEWTSGYEQYF. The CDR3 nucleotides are TGTGCCAGCAGTGAATGGACTAGCGGCTACGAGCAGTACTTC.

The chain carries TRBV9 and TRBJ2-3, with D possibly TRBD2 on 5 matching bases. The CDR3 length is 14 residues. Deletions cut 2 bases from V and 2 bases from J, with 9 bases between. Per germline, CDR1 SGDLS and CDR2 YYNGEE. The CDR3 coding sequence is TGTGCCAGCAGCGTCGGCCGGGACACAGATACGCAGTATTTT. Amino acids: CASSVGRDTDTQYF. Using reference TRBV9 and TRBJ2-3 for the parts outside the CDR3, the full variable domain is DSGVTQTPKHLITATGQRVTLRCSPRSGDLSVYWYQQSLDQGLQFLIQYYNGEERAKGNILERFSAQQFPDLHSELNLSSLELGDSALYFCASSVGRDTDTQYFGPGTRLTVL.

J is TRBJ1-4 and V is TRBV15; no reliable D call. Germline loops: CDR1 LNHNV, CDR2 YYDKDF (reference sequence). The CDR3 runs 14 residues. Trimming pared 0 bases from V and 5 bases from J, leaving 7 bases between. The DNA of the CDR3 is TGTGCCACCAGCAGAGATGCCCAGAATGAAAAACTGTTTTTT. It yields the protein CATSRDAQNEKLFF. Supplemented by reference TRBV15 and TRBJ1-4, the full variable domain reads DAMVIQNPRYQVTQFGKPVTLSCSQTLNHNVMYWYQQKSSQAPKLLFHYYDKDFNNEADTPDNFQSRRPNTSFCFLDIRSPGLGDTAMYLCATSRDAQNEKLFFGSGTQLSVL.

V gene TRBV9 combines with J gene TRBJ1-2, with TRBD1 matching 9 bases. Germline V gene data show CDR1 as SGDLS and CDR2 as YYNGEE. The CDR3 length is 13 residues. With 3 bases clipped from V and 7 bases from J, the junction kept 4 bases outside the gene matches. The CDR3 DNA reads TGTGCCAGCAGCGACAGGGGGCTCGGTGGCTACACCTTC. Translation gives CASSDRGLGGYTF.

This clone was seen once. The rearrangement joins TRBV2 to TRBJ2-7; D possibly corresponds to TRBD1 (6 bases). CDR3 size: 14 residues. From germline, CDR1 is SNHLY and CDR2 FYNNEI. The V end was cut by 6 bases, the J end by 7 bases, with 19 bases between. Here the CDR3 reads CASRQDSAVGEQYF. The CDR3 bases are TGTGCCAGCAGACAGGACAGCGCCGTAGGGGAGCAGTACTTC. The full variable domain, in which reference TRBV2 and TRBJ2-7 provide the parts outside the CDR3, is EPEVTQTPSHQVTQMGQEVILRCVPISNHLYFYWYRQILGQKVEFLVSFYNNEISEKSEIFDDQFSVERPDGSNFTLKIRSTKLEDSAMYFCASRQDSAVGEQYFGPGTRLTVT.

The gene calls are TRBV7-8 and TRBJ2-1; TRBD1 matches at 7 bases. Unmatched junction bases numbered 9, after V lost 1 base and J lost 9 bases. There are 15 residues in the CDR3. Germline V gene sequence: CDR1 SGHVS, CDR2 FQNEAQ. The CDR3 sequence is CASSLVLGGLGEQFF. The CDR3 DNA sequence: TGTGCCAGCAGCTTAGTTCTAGGGGGCTTGGGTGAGCAGTTCTTC.